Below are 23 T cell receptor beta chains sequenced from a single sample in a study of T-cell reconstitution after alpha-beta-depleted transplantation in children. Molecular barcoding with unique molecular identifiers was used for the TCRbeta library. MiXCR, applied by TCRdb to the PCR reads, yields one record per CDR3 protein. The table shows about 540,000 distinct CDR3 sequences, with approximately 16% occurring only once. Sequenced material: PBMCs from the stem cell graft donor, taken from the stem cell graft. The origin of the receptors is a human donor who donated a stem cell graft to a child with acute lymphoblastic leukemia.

DNA for the CDR3: TGCAGCGTGGGGGACAGGAGTTACACTGAAGCTTTCTTT. Translated: CSVGDRSYTEAFF. This rearrangement joins TRBV29-1 to TRBJ1-1, with 8 bases that match TRBD1. The CDR3 runs to 13 residues. Trimming at V came to 6 bases and at J to 3 bases, leaving 6 bases not matched to a gene. The germline gives CDR1 SQVTM, CDR2 ANQGSEA. The variable domain in full, completed from reference TRBV29-1 and TRBJ1-1, reads SAVISQKPSRDICQRGTSLTIQCQVDSQVTMMFWYRQQPGQSLTLIATANQGSEATYESGFVIDKFPISRPNLTFSTLTVSNMSPEDSSIYLCSVGDRSYTEAFFGQGTRLTVV.

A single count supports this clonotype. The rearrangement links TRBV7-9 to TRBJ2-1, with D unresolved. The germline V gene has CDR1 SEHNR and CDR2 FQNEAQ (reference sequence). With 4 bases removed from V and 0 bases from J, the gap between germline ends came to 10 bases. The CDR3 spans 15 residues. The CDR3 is CASSSRLPSYNEQFF. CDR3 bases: TGTGCCAGCAGCTCACGACTCCCCTCCTACAATGAGCAGTTCTTC.

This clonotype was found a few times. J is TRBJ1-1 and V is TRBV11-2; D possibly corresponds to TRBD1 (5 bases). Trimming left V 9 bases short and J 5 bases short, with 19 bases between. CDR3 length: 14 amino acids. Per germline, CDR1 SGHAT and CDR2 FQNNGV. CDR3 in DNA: TGTGCCAGTAGGAGACGGACAAGCGGAACTGAAGCTTTCTTT. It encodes CASRRRTSGTEAFF.

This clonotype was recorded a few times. In DNA form, the CDR3 reads TGCGCCAGCAGCCCCGGCCTTGCGGGAGAACTGCCAGATACGCAGTATTTT. This translates into CASSPGLAGELPDTQYF. The V and J genes are TRBV5-1 and TRBJ2-3; TRBD2 agrees at 7 bases. This CDR3 region has 17 residues. Germline V gene data show CDR1 as SGHRS and CDR2 as YFSETQ. The ends lost 4 bases at V and 4 bases at J; junction bases unmatched: 15. Complete variable domain (other parts from reference TRBV5-1 and TRBJ2-3): KAGVTQTPRYLIKTRGQQVTLSCSPISGHRSVSWYQQTPGQGLQFLFEYFSETQRNKGNFPGRFSGRQFSNSRSEMNVSTLELGDSALYLCASSPGLAGELPDTQYFGPGTRLTVL.

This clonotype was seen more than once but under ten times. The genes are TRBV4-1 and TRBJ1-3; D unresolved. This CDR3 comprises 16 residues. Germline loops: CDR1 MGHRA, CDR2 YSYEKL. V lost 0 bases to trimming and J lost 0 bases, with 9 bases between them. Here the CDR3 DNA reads TGCGCCAGCAGCCAAGACGCGGGGAACTCTGGAAACACCATATATTTT. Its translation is CASSQDAGNSGNTIYF.

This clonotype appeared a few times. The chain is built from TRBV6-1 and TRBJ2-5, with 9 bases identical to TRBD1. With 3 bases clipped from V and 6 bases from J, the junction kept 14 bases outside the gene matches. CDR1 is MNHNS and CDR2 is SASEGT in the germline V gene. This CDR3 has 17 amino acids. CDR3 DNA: TGTGCCAGCAGTGATTTTTCTCCGGGACAGGGTAAAAAGACCCAGTACTTC. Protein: CASSDFSPGQGKKTQYF.

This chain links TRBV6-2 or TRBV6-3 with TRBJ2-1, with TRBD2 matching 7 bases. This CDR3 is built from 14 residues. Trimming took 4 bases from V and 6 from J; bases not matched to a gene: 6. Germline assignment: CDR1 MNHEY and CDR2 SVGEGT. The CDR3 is CASSSEGGPNEQFF. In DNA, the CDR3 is TGTGCCAGCAGTTCTGAGGGAGGGCCCAATGAGCAGTTCTTC.

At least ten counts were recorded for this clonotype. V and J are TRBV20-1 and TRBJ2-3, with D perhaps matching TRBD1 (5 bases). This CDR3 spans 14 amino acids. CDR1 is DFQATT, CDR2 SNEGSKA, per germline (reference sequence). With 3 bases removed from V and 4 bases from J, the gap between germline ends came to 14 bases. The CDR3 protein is CSARKQGSSDTQYF. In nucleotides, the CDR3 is TGCAGTGCTAGGAAGCAGGGATCCTCAGATACGCAGTATTTT.

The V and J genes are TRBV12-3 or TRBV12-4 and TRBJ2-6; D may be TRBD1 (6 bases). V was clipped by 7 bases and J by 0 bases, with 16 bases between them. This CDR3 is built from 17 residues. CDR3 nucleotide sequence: TGTGCCAGCACCGAGCCGGGACATAACTCTGGGGCCAACGTCCTGACTTTC. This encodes CASTEPGHNSGANVLTF.

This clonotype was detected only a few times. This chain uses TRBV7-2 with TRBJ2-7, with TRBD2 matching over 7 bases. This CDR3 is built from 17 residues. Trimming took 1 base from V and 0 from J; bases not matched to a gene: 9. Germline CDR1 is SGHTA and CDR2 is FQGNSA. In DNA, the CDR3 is TGTGCCAGCAGCTTAGGAGGGAGTCTAGCGGACTCCTACGAGCAGTACTTC. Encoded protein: CASSLGGSLADSYEQYF.

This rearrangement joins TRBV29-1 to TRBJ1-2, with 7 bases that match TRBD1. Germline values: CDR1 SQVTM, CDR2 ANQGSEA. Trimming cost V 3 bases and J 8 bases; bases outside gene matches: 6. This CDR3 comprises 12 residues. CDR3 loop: CSVEGGTAGYTF. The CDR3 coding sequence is TGCAGCGTTGAGGGGGGGACAGCGGGCTACACCTTC.

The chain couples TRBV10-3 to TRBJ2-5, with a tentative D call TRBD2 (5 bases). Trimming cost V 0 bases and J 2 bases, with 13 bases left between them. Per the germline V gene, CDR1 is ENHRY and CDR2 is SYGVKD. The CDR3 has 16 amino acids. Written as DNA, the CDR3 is TGTGCCATCAGTGAGTCCGGACTGCCGCTTCAAGAGACCCAGTACTTC. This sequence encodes CAISESGLPLQETQYF.

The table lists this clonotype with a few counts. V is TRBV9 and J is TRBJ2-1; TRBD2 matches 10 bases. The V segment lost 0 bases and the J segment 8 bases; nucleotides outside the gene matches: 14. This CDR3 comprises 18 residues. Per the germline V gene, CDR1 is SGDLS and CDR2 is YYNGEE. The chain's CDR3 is CASSVATVGSGRLDEQFF. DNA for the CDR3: TGTGCCAGCAGCGTAGCTACTGTGGGTAGCGGGAGGCTCGATGAGCAGTTCTTC.

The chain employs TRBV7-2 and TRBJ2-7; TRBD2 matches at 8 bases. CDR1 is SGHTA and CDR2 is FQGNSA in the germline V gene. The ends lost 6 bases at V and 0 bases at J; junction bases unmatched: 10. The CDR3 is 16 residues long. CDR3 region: CASSSPLAENSYEQYF. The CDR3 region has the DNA TGTGCCAGCAGTTCCCCACTAGCGGAGAACTCCTACGAGCAGTACTTC. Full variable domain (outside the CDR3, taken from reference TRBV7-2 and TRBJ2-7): GAGVSQSPSNKVTEKGKDVELRCDPISGHTALYWYRQSLGQGLEFLIYFQGNSAPDKSGLPSDRFSAERTGGSVSTLTIQRTQQEDSAVYLCASSSPLAENSYEQYFGPGTRLTVT.

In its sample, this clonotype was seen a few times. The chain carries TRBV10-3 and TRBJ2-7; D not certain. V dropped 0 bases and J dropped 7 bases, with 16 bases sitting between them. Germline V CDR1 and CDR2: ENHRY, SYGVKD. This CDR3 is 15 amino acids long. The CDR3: CAISESSSLIGEQYF. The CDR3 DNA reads TGTGCCATCAGTGAGTCAAGTTCGCTAATCGGGGAGCAGTACTTC.

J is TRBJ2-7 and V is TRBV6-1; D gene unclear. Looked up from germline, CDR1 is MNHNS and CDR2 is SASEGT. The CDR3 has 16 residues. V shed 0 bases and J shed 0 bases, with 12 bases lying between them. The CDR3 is CASSEARHFFSYEQYF. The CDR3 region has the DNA TGTGCCAGCAGTGAAGCCAGGCACTTCTTCTCCTACGAGCAGTACTTC.

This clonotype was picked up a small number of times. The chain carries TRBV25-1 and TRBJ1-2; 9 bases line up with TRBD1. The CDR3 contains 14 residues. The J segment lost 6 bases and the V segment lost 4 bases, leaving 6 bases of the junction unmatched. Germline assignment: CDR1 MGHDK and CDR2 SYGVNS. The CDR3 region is CASSGDRVPHGYTF. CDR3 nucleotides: TGTGCCAGCAGTGGGGACAGGGTACCTCATGGCTACACCTTC.

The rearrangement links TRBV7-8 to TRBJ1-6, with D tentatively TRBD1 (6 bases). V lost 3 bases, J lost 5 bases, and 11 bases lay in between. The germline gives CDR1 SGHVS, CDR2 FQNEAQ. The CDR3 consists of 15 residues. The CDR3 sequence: CASSFLTGNNSPLHF. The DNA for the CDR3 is TGTGCCAGCAGCTTTCTGACAGGCAATAATTCACCCCTCCACTTT. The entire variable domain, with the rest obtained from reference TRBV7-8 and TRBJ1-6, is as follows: GAGVSQSPRYKVAKRGQDVALRCDPISGHVSLFWYQQALGQGPEFLTYFQNEAQLDKSGLPSDRFFAERPEGSVSTLKIQRTQQEDSAVYLCASSFLTGNNSPLHFGNGTRLTVT.

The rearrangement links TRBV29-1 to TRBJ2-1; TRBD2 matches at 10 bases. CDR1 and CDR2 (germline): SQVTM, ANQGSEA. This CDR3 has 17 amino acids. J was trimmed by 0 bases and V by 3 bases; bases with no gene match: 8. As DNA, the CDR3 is TGCAGCGTTGATACTGTGGCTAGCGGGAGCTCCTACAATGAGCAGTTCTTC. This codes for CSVDTVASGSSYNEQFF.

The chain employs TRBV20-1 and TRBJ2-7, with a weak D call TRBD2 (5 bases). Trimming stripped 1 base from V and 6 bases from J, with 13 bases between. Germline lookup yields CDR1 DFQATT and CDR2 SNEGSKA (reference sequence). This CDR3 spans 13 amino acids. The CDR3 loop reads CSARVEGMAEQYF. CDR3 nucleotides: TGCAGTGCTAGAGTAGAGGGAATGGCCGAGCAGTACTTC.

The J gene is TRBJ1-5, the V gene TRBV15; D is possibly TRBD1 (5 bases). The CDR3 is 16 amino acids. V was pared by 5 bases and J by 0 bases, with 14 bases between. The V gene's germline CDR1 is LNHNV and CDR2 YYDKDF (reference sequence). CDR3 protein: CATSPQGPYSNQPQHF. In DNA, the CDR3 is TGTGCCACCAGCCCCCAGGGCCCCTATAGCAATCAGCCCCAGCATTTT.

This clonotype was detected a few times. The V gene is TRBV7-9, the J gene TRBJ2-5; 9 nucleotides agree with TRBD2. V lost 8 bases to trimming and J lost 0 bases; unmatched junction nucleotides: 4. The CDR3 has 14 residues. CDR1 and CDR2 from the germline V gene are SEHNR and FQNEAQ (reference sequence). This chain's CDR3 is CASLSGRYQETQYF. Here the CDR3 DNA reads TGTGCCAGCTTAAGCGGGAGGTACCAAGAGACCCAGTACTTC.

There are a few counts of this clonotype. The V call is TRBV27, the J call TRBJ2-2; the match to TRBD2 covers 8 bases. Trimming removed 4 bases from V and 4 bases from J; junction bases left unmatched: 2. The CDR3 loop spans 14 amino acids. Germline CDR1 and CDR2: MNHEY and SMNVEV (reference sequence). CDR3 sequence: CASSSGLATGELFF. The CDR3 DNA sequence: TGTGCCAGCAGTTCAGGACTAGCCACCGGGGAGCTGTTTTTT.